This note documents a single TCR beta chain sequence. The sample originates from a study of blood T cell repertoires in COVID-19. Across the study: COVID-19 samples, acute and convalescent, were from the United States, Italy and Spain. In each case, the material was cDNA or gDNA derived from T cells, B-cell-depleted T cells, or PBMCs.

Germline CDR1 and CDR2: MDHEN and SYDVKM. V lost 2 bases, J lost 4 bases, and 14 bases lay in between. This CDR3 is 15 amino acids long. This table comes from immunoSEQ multiplex PCR, and its TCRdb copy is limited to in-frame clones, with some not included. The table includes about 150,000 clones, approximately 90% detected once. V and J are TRBV28 and TRBJ1-2; possible D gene TRBD1, 6 bases. The sample was peripheral blood. The sequence came from a human donor in a cohort sampled during active COVID-19. Here the CDR3 reads CASSLGQILFYGYTF. CDR3 bases: TGTGCCAGCAGTTTAGGACAGATCCTTTTCTATGGCTACACCTTC.